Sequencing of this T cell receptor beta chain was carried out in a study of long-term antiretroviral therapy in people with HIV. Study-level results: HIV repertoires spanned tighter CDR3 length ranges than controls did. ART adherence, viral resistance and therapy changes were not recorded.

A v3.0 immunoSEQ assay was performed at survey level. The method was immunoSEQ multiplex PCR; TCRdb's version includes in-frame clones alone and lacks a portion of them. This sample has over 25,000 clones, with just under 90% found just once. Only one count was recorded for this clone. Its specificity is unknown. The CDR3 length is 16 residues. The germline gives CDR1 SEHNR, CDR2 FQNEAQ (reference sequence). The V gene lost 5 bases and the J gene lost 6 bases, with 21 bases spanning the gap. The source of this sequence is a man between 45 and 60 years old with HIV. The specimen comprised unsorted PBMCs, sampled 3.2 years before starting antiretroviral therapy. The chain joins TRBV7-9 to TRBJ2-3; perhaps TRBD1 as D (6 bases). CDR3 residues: CASSETGVSWGDTQYF. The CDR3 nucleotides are TGTGCCAGCAGCGAGACAGGAGTTTCCTGGGGTGATACGCAGTATTTT.